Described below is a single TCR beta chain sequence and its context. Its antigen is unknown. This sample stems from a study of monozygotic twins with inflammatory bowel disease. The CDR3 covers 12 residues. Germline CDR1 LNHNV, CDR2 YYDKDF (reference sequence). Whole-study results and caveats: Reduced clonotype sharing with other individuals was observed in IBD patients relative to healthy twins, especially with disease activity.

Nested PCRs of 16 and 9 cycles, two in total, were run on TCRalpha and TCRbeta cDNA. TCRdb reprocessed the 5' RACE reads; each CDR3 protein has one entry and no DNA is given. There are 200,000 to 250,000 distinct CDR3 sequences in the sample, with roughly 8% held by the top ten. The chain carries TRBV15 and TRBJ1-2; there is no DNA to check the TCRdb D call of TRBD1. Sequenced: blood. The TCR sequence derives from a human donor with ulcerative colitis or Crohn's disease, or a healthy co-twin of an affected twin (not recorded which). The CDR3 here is CATSEQGSGYTF.